What follows is one T cell receptor (beta chain) and its context. J lost 5 bases, V lost 3 bases, and 0 bases had no gene match. The CDR3 runs to 14 residues. Germline CDR1 and CDR2: SGHAT and FQNNGV. A J-beta primer mix and a sample-barcoded 5' primer were used in a second PCR of roughly 6 to 12 cycles. Each CDR3 protein gets one entry after TCRdb re-called the 5' RACE reads with MiXCR. The table lists around 790,000 distinct CDR3 sequences, under 45% of them singletons. This record comes from a study of blood T cells in healthy people across ages. Whenever a sample was processed, at least 6 million PBMCs were isolated.

The sample taken for sequencing was blood. The sequence was collected from a man aged 60-69 years in good health. The V and J genes are TRBV11-2 and TRBJ2-1, with 11 positions matching TRBD2. The CDR3 DNA follows: TGTGCCAGCAGCTTGACTAGCGGGGACAATGAGCAGTTCTTC. This translates into CASSLTSGDNEQFF.